These 21 T cell receptor beta chains came from one sample sequenced in a study of Tregs in tolerant kidney transplant recipients (dated 2019 in TCRdb). The library was made by the immunoSEQ multiplex PCR assay. TCRdb took this table from immuneACCESS and kept in-frame rearrangements with V and J called. Such tables lack part of the clones; where checked against another copy, unresolved V genes explain under half of the gap, and the rest is unexplained. Across this sample there are 60,000 to 75,000 clones, with approximately 83% seen only once. The leading ten clones occupy under 2.5% of the sample. The time point label of this sample denotes: blood sample drawn before combined kidney and bone marrow transplant. Sequenced material: Tregs from blood, taken before the transplant. The receptors originated from a human donor who received a combined kidney and bone marrow transplant.

This sequence joins TRBV5-4 and TRBJ1-6; no clear D gene. CDR1 and CDR2 from the germline V gene are SGHNT and YYREEE (reference sequence). The V end lost 2 bases, the J end lost 5 bases, and 8 bases lay between the germline ends. The length of the CDR3 is 14 residues. CDR3 in amino acids: CASSLPRDNSPLHF. CDR3 bases: TGTGCCAGCAGCTTACCCAGAGATAATTCACCCCTCCACTTT.

The table lists this clone with a few counts. V and J are TRBV6-5 and TRBJ2-7; 9 bases fit TRBD1. Looked up from germline, CDR1 is MNHEY and CDR2 is SVGAGI. This CDR3 contains 15 residues. V trimming: 6 bases; J trimming: 0 bases; junction bases outside the gene matches: 6. Written as DNA, the CDR3 is TGTGCCAGCAGATCACCGGGACAGGGCTCCTACGAGCAGTACTTC. It is translated as CASRSPGQGSYEQYF.

V and J are TRBV7-2 and TRBJ2-7, with TRBD1 as a possible D gene (6 bases). The V gene lost 4 bases and the J gene lost 2 bases, with 9 bases spanning the gap. This CDR3 spans 13 amino acids. Germline CDR1 and CDR2: SGHTA and FQGNSA. The CDR3 loop is CASSSTGTYEQYF. The CDR3 region has the DNA TGTGCCAGCAGCTCGACAGGAACCTACGAGCAGTACTTC.

The chain combines TRBV19 with TRBJ2-3, with 7 bases fitting TRBD2. Germline V gene data show CDR1 as LNHDA and CDR2 as SQIVND (reference sequence). Unmatched junction bases numbered 8, after V lost 2 bases and J lost 0 bases. This CDR3 is built from 17 residues. The CDR3 DNA reads as TGTGCCAGTAGTATACTGGCTAGCGGATCTAGCACAGATACGCAGTATTTT. Its translation is CASSILASGSSTDTQYF.

This clone was recorded only once. V gene TRBV5-1 combines with J gene TRBJ1-1, with D possibly matching TRBD1 (6 bases). Germline V gives CDR1 SGHRS, CDR2 YFSETQ. Trimming left V 4 bases short and J 1 base short, with 11 bases between. The length of the CDR3 is 14 residues. CDR3 sequence (DNA): TGCGCCAGCAGCGCCTCGACAGGGAACACTGAAGCTTTCTTT. It yields the protein CASSASTGNTEAFF.

The chain has TRBV2 and TRBJ1-5; D unclear. The ends were cut back, 5 bases at V and 5 bases at J, with 10 bases in the middle. CDR3 length: 13 amino acids. CDR1 is SNHLY and CDR2 is FYNNEI in the germline V gene. This CDR3 is CASSRRGDQPQHF. CDR3 nucleotide sequence: TGTGCCAGCAGTCGTCGGGGAGATCAGCCCCAGCATTTT.

The chain recombines TRBV11-2 with TRBJ2-5; no clear D. The CDR3 contains 14 residues. The germline gives CDR1 SGHAT, CDR2 FQNNGV. V was trimmed by 0 bases and J by 5 bases, leaving 10 bases between them. The CDR3 DNA is TGTGCCAGCAGCTTAGATGGGTACTGGGAGACCCAGTACTTC. Its translation is CASSLDGYWETQYF. The complete variable domain, with remaining parts taken from reference TRBV11-2 and TRBJ2-5, reads EAGVAQSPRYKIIEKRQSVAFWCNPISGHATLYWYQQILGQGPKLLIQFQNNGVVDDSQLPKDRFSAERLKGVDSTLKIQPAKLEDSAVYLCASSLDGYWETQYFGPGTRLLVL.

The V call is TRBV14, the J call TRBJ1-1; possible D gene TRBD1, 6 bases. The length of the CDR3 is 15 residues. Trimming left V 2 bases short and J 3 bases short, with 13 bases between. Germline assignment: CDR1 SGHDN and CDR2 FVKESK. The DNA for the CDR3 is TGTGCCAGCAGCCAACAGGGGAAGGAGGACACTGAAGCTTTCTTT. It codes for CASSQQGKEDTEAFF.

The count of this clone is one. The chain uses TRBV9 and TRBJ1-5; D gene unclear. The CDR3 has 15 amino acids. Trimming cost V 4 bases and J 6 bases, with 17 bases left between them. Germline V gene data show CDR1 as SGDLS and CDR2 as YYNGEE. The DNA of the CDR3 is TGTGCCAGCAGCCCATCGGCCCTGGTTGGTCAGCCCCAGCATTTT. It specifies CASSPSALVGQPQHF.

The chain couples TRBV9 to TRBJ2-3; 13 bases are shared with TRBD2. After removal of 4 bases from V and 2 bases from J, the junction contained 4 bases not matched to a gene. The CDR3 contains 16 residues. The V gene's germline CDR1 is SGDLS and CDR2 YYNGEE. The CDR3 loop is CASSSGTSGNTDTQYF. The CDR3 bases are TGTGCCAGCAGCTCCGGGACTAGCGGGAACACAGATACGCAGTATTTT.

V gene TRBV19 combines with J gene TRBJ1-2; 9 bases agree with TRBD1. Germline lookup yields CDR1 LNHDA and CDR2 SQIVND (reference sequence). The trim removed 2 bases at V and 3 bases at J, leaving 4 bases unmatched. CDR3 length: 15 amino acids. The CDR3 DNA follows: TGTGCCAGTAGTATATCGACAGGGGGTGACTATGGCTACACCTTC. Translation gives CASSISTGGDYGYTF.

The gene calls are TRBV7-2 and TRBJ1-1; no clear D gene. Between the trimmed V and J ends, which lost 5 bases and 4 bases, there was a span of 17 bases. CDR3 size: 15 residues. Germline V lookup: CDR1 SGHTA, CDR2 FQGNSA. DNA of the CDR3: TGTGCCAGCAGCCCCTCCAGGAACGTAGGCACTGAAGCTTTCTTT. The encoded protein is CASSPSRNVGTEAFF.

The chain links TRBV28 to TRBJ2-2, with D uncertain. This CDR3 region has 13 residues. V dropped 5 bases and J dropped 6 bases, with 10 bases sitting between them. Germline values: CDR1 MDHEN, CDR2 SYDVKM. CDR3 amino acids: CASSGLRSGELFF. CDR3 coding DNA: TGTGCCAGCAGTGGTTTAAGATCCGGGGAGCTGTTTTTT.

The gene calls are TRBV7-2 and TRBJ2-1, with TRBD2 identical over 8 bases. The V segment lost 1 base and the J segment 4 bases; nucleotides outside the gene matches: 6. CDR1 is SGHTA and CDR2 is FQGNSA in the germline V gene. The CDR3 covers 16 residues. CDR3 DNA sequence: TGTGCCAGCAGCTTAGGCCCTAGCGGGCGGTACAATGAGCAGTTCTTC. Its translation: CASSLGPSGRYNEQFF.

The chain recombines TRBV18 with TRBJ2-6; TRBD1 might be the D (5 bases). V was shortened by 3 bases and J by 4 bases, with 10 bases between the two germline ends. Germline CDR1 reads KGHSH; CDR2 reads LQKENI. CDR3 length equals 15 residues. Here the CDR3 reads CASSPTAPGANVLTF. The CDR3 nucleotides read TGTGCCAGCTCACCGACAGCGCCGGGGGCCAACGTCCTGACTTTC.

This clone has just one count. The V call is TRBV28, the J call TRBJ1-4; no definite D call. The length of the CDR3 is 11 residues. The germline CDR1 and CDR2 sequences are MDHEN and SYDVKM. Trimming left V 4 bases short and J 8 bases short, with 5 bases between. CDR3 in amino acids: CASSWTEKLFF. For the CDR3, the DNA is TGTGCCAGCAGTTGGACCGAAAAACTGTTTTTT.

The chain couples TRBV27 to TRBJ1-3; D might be TRBD1 (5 bases). This CDR3 region has 14 residues. The ends were cut back, 3 bases at V and 3 bases at J, with 9 bases in the middle. The V gene's germline CDR1 is MNHEY and CDR2 SMNVEV (reference sequence). CDR3 in amino acids: CASSFSRDGNTIYF. CDR3 nucleotides: TGTGCCAGCAGTTTTAGCAGGGATGGAAACACCATATATTTT.

The genes are TRBV2 and TRBJ1-1, with D possibly TRBD1 on 6 matching bases. The CDR3 covers 14 residues. Trimming pared 2 bases from V and 4 bases from J, leaving 11 bases between. The germline V gene encodes CDR1 SNHLY and CDR2 FYNNEI. CDR3 bases: TGTGCCAGCAGTGAAAGTAGAGGGGGCACTGAAGCTTTCTTT. It specifies CASSESRGGTEAFF.

This chain connects TRBV19 to TRBJ1-5; TRBD1 is a possible D gene (5 bases). Germline lookup yields CDR1 LNHDA and CDR2 SQIVND (reference sequence). The V end was cut by 5 bases, the J end by 2 bases, with 13 bases between. This CDR3 spans 15 amino acids. CDR3 nucleotide sequence: TGTGCCAGTAGTCCGCTGGGACGTCGCAATCAGCCCCAGCATTTT. Amino acids: CASSPLGRRNQPQHF.

The chain links TRBV28 to TRBJ1-5, with 7 bases aligning to TRBD1. CDR3 length: 14 residues. J lost 2 bases, V lost 5 bases, and 3 bases had no gene match. Germline-derived CDR1 and CDR2 are MDHEN and SYDVKM. CDR3 sequence (DNA): TGTGCCAGCAGTCCCGGACAGGGCAATCAGCCCCAGCATTTT. Translation: CASSPGQGNQPQHF.

The chain is built from TRBV5-6 and TRBJ1-2; no clear D gene. V was pared by 4 bases and J by 4 bases, with 11 bases between. Germline CDR1 reads SGHDT; CDR2 reads YYEEEE. The CDR3 extends over 13 amino acids. This chain's CDR3 is CASSPVVSYGYTF. CDR3 coding DNA: TGTGCCAGCAGCCCCGTAGTTTCCTATGGCTACACCTTC.